This T cell receptor (beta chain) was recovered during a study of cytomegalovirus exposure and HLA in healthy donors. Points on this clone: The antigen is unknown.

Study-wide results and limits: Among immune exposure information, only CMV serostatus was available. Some highly shared sequence variants likely arose as a pipeline artifact. Reports described diagnosis of cytomegalovirus status by the classifier as highly specific and sensitive.

Primers included in the PCR were 60 Vbeta and 13 Jbeta primers. Measured with immunoSEQ multiplex PCR; TCRdb has only the in-frame clones, and not every one. The profile shows roughly 100,000 clones, less than 85% of them singletons. At sampling all donors were nominally healthy, likely with unrecorded immune exposures. The ends were cut back, 3 bases at V and 4 bases at J, with 12 bases in the middle. The CDR3 runs 14 residues. Germline V gene data show CDR1 as LNHDA and CDR2 as SQIVND (reference sequence). The specimen was PBMCs. The sequence was collected from a man aged 40-49 years in good health and CMV-seropositive. The chain carries TRBV19 and TRBJ1-2; the D is unclear. The CDR3, as DNA: TGTGCCAGTAGTATGGTGGAACAGTTCTATGGCTACACCTTC. This translates into CASSMVEQFYGYTF.